The rows below give T cell receptor beta chains drawn from one sample of a study of CD8 T cells in ankylosing spondylitis. MiXCR, applied by TCRdb to the 5' RACE reads, yields one record per CDR3 protein. The repertoire includes 150,000 to 200,000 distinct CDR3 sequences, roughly 13% of them detected once, and 11% sits in the top ten. The sample was blood, either unsorted or a sorted T cell fraction (not recorded which). Every receptor here comes from a female donor with ankylosing spondylitis or in good health (not recorded which). Each CDR3 is given with its conserved first and last residue. Fields, in order: J gene, D gene, clone size, V gene, CDR3 DNA, CDR3 protein. The D gene is left open where the match is weak. Only some rows state a clone size, as once, few, many or a class for expanded clones.

j_gene: TRBJ2-5
d_gene: -
abundance: many
v_gene: TRBV7-2
CDR3nt: TGTGCCGTCGAGGGGGGCCAAGAGACCCAGTACTTC
CDR3aa: CAVEGGQETQYF

j_gene: TRBJ1-5
d_gene: -
abundance: few
v_gene: TRBV5-6
CDR3nt: TGTGCCAGCAGCTTGGCAGGGAAACAGCCCCAGCATTTT
CDR3aa: CASSLAGKQPQHF

j_gene: TRBJ1-1
d_gene: -
abundance: few
v_gene: TRBV20-1
CDR3nt: TGCAGTGCTAGAGGTGTTGCCTTCACATCGGGCACTGAAGCTTTCTTT
CDR3aa: CSARGVAFTSGTEAFF

j_gene: TRBJ1-5
d_gene: TRBD1
abundance: -
v_gene: TRBV2
CDR3nt: TGTGCCAGCAGAGAGCCGGGACAGGGGTCTCAGCCCCAGCATTTT
CDR3aa: CASREPGQGSQPQHF

j_gene: TRBJ1-5
d_gene: -
abundance: many
v_gene: TRBV3-1
CDR3nt: TGTGCCAGCAGCCAAGAGGGCAGCCTCAATCAGCCCCAGCATTTT
CDR3aa: CASSQEGSLNQPQHF

j_gene: TRBJ2-7
d_gene: TRBD2
abundance: many
v_gene: TRBV12-3/TRBV12-4
CDR3nt: TGTGCCAGCAGTTACGCTAGCGGGAGGATCCCCTACGAGCAGTACTTC
CDR3aa: CASSYASGRIPYEQYF

j_gene: TRBJ2-5
d_gene: TRBD2
abundance: -
v_gene: TRBV20-1
CDR3nt: TGCAGTGCCGACGCCTCGACTAGCGGGAGGAAGACCCAGTACTTC
CDR3aa: CSADASTSGRKTQYF

j_gene: TRBJ1-1
d_gene: -
abundance: -
v_gene: TRBV7-3
CDR3nt: TGTGCCAGCAGCCCGCAGGGTGACGCCACTGAAGCTTTCTTT
CDR3aa: CASSPQGDATEAFF

j_gene: TRBJ2-7
d_gene: -
abundance: many
v_gene: TRBV7-9
CDR3nt: TGTGCCAGCAGCTTAGGCGGGACAACCTACGAGCAGTACTTC
CDR3aa: CASSLGGTTYEQYF

j_gene: TRBJ1-2
d_gene: -
abundance: -
v_gene: TRBV29-1
CDR3nt: TGCAGCGACCAACAGGGTGACTATGGCTACACCTTC
CDR3aa: CSDQQGDYGYTF

j_gene: TRBJ2-1
d_gene: TRBD2
abundance: few
v_gene: TRBV2
CDR3nt: TGTGCCAGCAGAGACCTCGGACTAGCGGGAGGGAACAGGGTGAATGAGCAGTTCTTC
CDR3aa: CASRDLGLAGGNRVNEQFF

j_gene: TRBJ1-2
d_gene: TRBD1
abundance: many
v_gene: TRBV20-1
CDR3nt: TGCAGTGCTCCTTGGACAGGACCGGGAGGCTACACCTTC
CDR3aa: CSAPWTGPGGYTF

j_gene: TRBJ1-5
d_gene: -
abundance: many
v_gene: TRBV6-2/TRBV6-3
CDR3nt: TGTGCCAGCAGTTACGAACAGCCCAATAGCAATCAGCCCCAGCATTTT
CDR3aa: CASSYEQPNSNQPQHF

j_gene: TRBJ1-2
d_gene: TRBD1
abundance: many
v_gene: TRBV3-1
CDR3nt: TGTGCCAGCAGCCAGGACAATGACAGGGGTGCTGGCTACACCTTC
CDR3aa: CASSQDNDRGAGYTF

j_gene: TRBJ1-2
d_gene: -
abundance: many
v_gene: TRBV6-5
CDR3nt: TGTGCCAGCAGTTACTCAATCGGGGGAGAAGACTATGGCTACACCTTC
CDR3aa: CASSYSIGGEDYGYTF

j_gene: TRBJ2-1
d_gene: TRBD2
abundance: -
v_gene: TRBV25-1
CDR3nt: TGTGCCAGCAGTGAATTATCGGGACTAGCGGGAGGAAAGTACAATGAGCAGTTCTTC
CDR3aa: CASSELSGLAGGKYNEQFF

j_gene: TRBJ2-7
d_gene: TRBD1
abundance: many
v_gene: TRBV4-3
CDR3nt: TGCGCCAGCAGCCAAGTTGGTATGGTCGGGCCACAGGGGAGCTCCTACGAGCAGTACTTC
CDR3aa: CASSQVGMVGPQGSSYEQYF

j_gene: TRBJ2-5
d_gene: -
abundance: few
v_gene: TRBV5-1
CDR3nt: TGCGCCAGCAGCTTGAGTACGGGGGCAGAGACCCAGTACTTC
CDR3aa: CASSLSTGAETQYF

j_gene: TRBJ2-1
d_gene: TRBD2
abundance: many
v_gene: TRBV12-3/TRBV12-4
CDR3nt: TGTGCCAGCAGTTACGGGGGAGGGCCTTCCCACAATGAGCAGTTCTTC
CDR3aa: CASSYGGGPSHNEQFF

j_gene: TRBJ2-1
d_gene: TRBD2
abundance: few
v_gene: TRBV12-3/TRBV12-4
CDR3nt: TGTGCCAGCAGTTTAGCGACTAGCGGGAGTGTTGGCAATGAGCAGTTCTTC
CDR3aa: CASSLATSGSVGNEQFF

j_gene: TRBJ1-1
d_gene: -
abundance: many
v_gene: TRBV12-3/TRBV12-4
CDR3nt: TGTGCCAGCAGGGGCGATCTGGTGGCTTTCTTT
CDR3aa: CASRGDLVAFF

j_gene: TRBJ2-7
d_gene: TRBD2
abundance: few
v_gene: TRBV5-6
CDR3nt: TGTGCCAGCAGCTTGATTCTGCGGGAGTTCCCAAGGAGGTCCTACGAGCAGTACTTC
CDR3aa: CASSLILREFPRRSYEQYF

j_gene: TRBJ2-1
d_gene: -
abundance: many
v_gene: TRBV24-1
CDR3nt: TGTGCCACCAGTGATTTGTACAGGGCCAGGACTAATGAGCAGTTCTTC
CDR3aa: CATSDLYRARTNEQFF

j_gene: TRBJ2-1
d_gene: TRBD2
abundance: -
v_gene: TRBV19
CDR3nt: TGTGCCAGTAGTATTTGGGGGGCTAGCGGGAGTTGGAATGAGCAGTTCTTC
CDR3aa: CASSIWGASGSWNEQFF

j_gene: TRBJ1-2
d_gene: -
abundance: few
v_gene: TRBV30
CDR3nt: TGTGCCTGGAGTGAAGACAGTAACTATGGCTACACCTTC
CDR3aa: CAWSEDSNYGYTF

j_gene: TRBJ2-4
d_gene: TRBD1
abundance: many
v_gene: TRBV6-2/TRBV6-3
CDR3nt: TGTGCCAGCAGCCCCCCCGGGACAGGCGTGAAGGGCAAAAACATTCAGTACTTC
CDR3aa: CASSPPGTGVKGKNIQYF

j_gene: TRBJ1-6
d_gene: -
abundance: few
v_gene: TRBV4-3
CDR3nt: TGCGCCAGCAGCCAAGATCTACTGGGAGGGAGAAATTCACCCCTCCACTTT
CDR3aa: CASSQDLLGGRNSPLHF

j_gene: TRBJ2-7
d_gene: -
abundance: -
v_gene: TRBV11-1
CDR3nt: TGTGCCAGCAGCTTATCTTCCGAGCAGTACTTC
CDR3aa: CASSLSSEQYF

j_gene: TRBJ2-2
d_gene: TRBD2
abundance: many
v_gene: TRBV9
CDR3nt: TGTGCCAGCAGCGTATGGGGGAGGGCCCCCGGGGAGCTGTTTTTT
CDR3aa: CASSVWGRAPGELFF

j_gene: TRBJ1-6
d_gene: TRBD1
abundance: -
v_gene: TRBV7-2
CDR3nt: TGTGCCGCCAAGGCAGGGGGATGGGATTCACCCCTCCACTTT
CDR3aa: CAAKAGGWDSPLHF

j_gene: TRBJ2-7
d_gene: -
abundance: many
v_gene: TRBV5-1
CDR3nt: TGCGCCAGCAGCTTGATCGGGGGACCTACCGAGCAGTACTTC
CDR3aa: CASSLIGGPTEQYF

j_gene: TRBJ2-1
d_gene: TRBD2
abundance: -
v_gene: TRBV12-5
CDR3nt: TGTGCTAGTGGACCTAATACTAGCGGGAGTTATAATGAGCAGTTCTTC
CDR3aa: CASGPNTSGSYNEQFF

j_gene: TRBJ2-7
d_gene: -
abundance: -
v_gene: TRBV18
CDR3nt: TGTGCCAGCTCAGCCACCGAGGAACAGCCTATTTACGAGCAGTACTTC
CDR3aa: CASSATEEQPIYEQYF

j_gene: TRBJ2-7
d_gene: -
abundance: many
v_gene: TRBV5-6
CDR3nt: TGTGCCAGCAGCTTGGGATCCGGCTACGAGCAGTACTTC
CDR3aa: CASSLGSGYEQYF

j_gene: TRBJ2-7
d_gene: TRBD2
abundance: many
v_gene: TRBV20-1
CDR3nt: TGCAGTGCTGCGGATCCAATAGCGGGAGACACCTACGAGCAGTACTTC
CDR3aa: CSAADPIAGDTYEQYF

j_gene: TRBJ2-2
d_gene: TRBD2
abundance: few
v_gene: TRBV4-3
CDR3nt: TGCGCCAGCAGCCAGACTCCGGGACTAAAAACCGGGGAGCTGTTTTTT
CDR3aa: CASSQTPGLKTGELFF

j_gene: TRBJ1-3
d_gene: -
abundance: many
v_gene: TRBV7-6
CDR3nt: TGTGCCAGCAGCTTAGGTGGGAAGAACTCTGGAAACACCATATATTTT
CDR3aa: CASSLGGKNSGNTIYF

j_gene: TRBJ2-3
d_gene: TRBD2
abundance: few
v_gene: TRBV30
CDR3nt: TGTGCCTGGAGATCGGATTTCGGGGCTAGCGGGGTTACGCAGTATTTT
CDR3aa: CAWRSDFGASGVTQYF

j_gene: TRBJ2-7
d_gene: TRBD2
abundance: many
v_gene: TRBV6-2/TRBV6-3
CDR3nt: TGTGCCAGCAGTTACGATTCCCTTACCGGGAGGTCATTGTACTTC
CDR3aa: CASSYDSLTGRSLYF

j_gene: TRBJ1-5
d_gene: -
abundance: many
v_gene: TRBV29-1
CDR3nt: TGCAGCGGCGGGATGGGACGGGAGGGTCAGCCCCAGCATTTT
CDR3aa: CSGGMGREGQPQHF

j_gene: TRBJ2-3
d_gene: TRBD1
abundance: many
v_gene: TRBV20-1
CDR3nt: TGCAGTGCCCCCCAAATTGACAGGGCTGGCACAGATACGCAGTATTTT
CDR3aa: CSAPQIDRAGTDTQYF

j_gene: TRBJ2-1
d_gene: -
abundance: many
v_gene: TRBV10-3
CDR3nt: TGTGCCATCAGTGACGGGGATGATGAGCAGTTCTTC
CDR3aa: CAISDGDDEQFF

j_gene: TRBJ2-7
d_gene: -
abundance: -
v_gene: TRBV20-1
CDR3nt: TGCAGTGCTAACTTAGCGGATTTCTACGAGCAGTACTTC
CDR3aa: CSANLADFYEQYF

j_gene: TRBJ2-3
d_gene: -
abundance: many
v_gene: TRBV5-1
CDR3nt: TGCGCCAGCACCCAGAACACAGATACGCAGTATTTT
CDR3aa: CASTQNTDTQYF

j_gene: TRBJ2-5
d_gene: -
abundance: many
v_gene: TRBV11-1
CDR3nt: TGTGCCAGCAGCCTCCTTCGCGGACTCACCCAAGAGACCCAGTACTTC
CDR3aa: CASSLLRGLTQETQYF

j_gene: TRBJ1-2
d_gene: -
abundance: many
v_gene: TRBV3-1
CDR3nt: TGTGCCAGCAGCCATGACCGTAACCGCTATGGCTACACCTTC
CDR3aa: CASSHDRNRYGYTF

j_gene: TRBJ1-6
d_gene: -
abundance: few
v_gene: TRBV27
CDR3nt: TGTGCCAGCAGTGAGAGGGGGGGTTCACCCCTCCACTTT
CDR3aa: CASSERGGSPLHF